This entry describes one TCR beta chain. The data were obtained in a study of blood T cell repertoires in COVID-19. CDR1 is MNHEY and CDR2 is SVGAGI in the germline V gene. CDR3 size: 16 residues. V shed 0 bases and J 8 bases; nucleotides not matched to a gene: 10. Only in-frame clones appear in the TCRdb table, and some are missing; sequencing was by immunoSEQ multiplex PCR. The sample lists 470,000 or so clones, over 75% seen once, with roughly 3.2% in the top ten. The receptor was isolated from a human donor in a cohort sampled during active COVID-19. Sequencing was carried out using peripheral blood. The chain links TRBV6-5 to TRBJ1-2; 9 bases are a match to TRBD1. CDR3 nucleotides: TGTGCCAGCAGTTACTCTTGGGACAGGGATTTCGAGGGCTACACCTTC. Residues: CASSYSWDRDFEGYTF.